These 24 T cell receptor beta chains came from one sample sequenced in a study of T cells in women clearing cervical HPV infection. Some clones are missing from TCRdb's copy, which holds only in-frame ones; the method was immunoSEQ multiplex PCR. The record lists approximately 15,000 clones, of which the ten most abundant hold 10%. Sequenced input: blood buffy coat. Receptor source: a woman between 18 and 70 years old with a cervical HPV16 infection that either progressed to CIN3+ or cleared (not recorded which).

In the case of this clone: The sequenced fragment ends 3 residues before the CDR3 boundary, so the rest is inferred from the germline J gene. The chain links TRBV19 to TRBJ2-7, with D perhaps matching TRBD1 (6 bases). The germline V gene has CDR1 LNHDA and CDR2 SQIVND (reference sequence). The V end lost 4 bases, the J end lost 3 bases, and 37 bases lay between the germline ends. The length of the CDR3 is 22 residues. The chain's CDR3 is CASSTPPGGGRDNPLWNYEQYF. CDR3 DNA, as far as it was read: TGTGCCAGTAGTACCCCCCCGGGTGGAGGCCGGGACAATCCCCTTTGGAACTACGAG.

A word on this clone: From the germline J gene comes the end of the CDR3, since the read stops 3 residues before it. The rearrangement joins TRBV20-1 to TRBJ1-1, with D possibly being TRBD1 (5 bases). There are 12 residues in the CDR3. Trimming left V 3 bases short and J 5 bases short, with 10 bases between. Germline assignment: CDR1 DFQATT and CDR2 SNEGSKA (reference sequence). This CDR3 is CSASSGETEAFF. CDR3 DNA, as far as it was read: TGCAGTGCTAGTTCGGGGGAGACTGAA.

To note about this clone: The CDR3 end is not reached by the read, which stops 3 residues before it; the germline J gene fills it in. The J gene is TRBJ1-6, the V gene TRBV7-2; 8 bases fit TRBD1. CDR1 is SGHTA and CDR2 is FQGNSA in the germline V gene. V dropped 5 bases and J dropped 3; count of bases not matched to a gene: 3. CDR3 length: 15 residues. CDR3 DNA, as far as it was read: TGTGCCAGCAGCCCACAGGGGGACTATAATTCACCC. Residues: CASSPQGDYNSP. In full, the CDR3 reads CASSPQGDYNSPLHF.

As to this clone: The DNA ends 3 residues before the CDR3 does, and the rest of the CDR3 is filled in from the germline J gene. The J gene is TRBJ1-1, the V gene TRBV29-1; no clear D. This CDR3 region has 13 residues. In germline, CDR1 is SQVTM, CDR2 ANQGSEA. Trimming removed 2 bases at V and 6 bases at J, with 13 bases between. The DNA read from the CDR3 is TGCAGCGTTGAAACAATGACCAGCGCTGAA. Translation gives CSVETMTSAE. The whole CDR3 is CSVETMTSAEAFF.

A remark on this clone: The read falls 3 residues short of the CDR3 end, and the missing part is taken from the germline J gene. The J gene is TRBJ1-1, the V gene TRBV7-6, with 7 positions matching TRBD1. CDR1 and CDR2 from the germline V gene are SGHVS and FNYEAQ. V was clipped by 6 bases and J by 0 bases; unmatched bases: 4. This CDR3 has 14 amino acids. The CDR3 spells CASRRDSVNTEAFF. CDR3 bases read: TGTGCCAGCAGACGGGACAGCGTGAACACTGAA.

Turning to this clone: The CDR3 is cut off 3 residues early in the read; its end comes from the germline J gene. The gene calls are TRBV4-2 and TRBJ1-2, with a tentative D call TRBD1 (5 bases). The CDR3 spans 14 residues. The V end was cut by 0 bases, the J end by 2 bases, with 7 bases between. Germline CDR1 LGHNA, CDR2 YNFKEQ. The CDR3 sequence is CASSQDRQNYGYTF. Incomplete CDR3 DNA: TGTGCCAGCAGCCAAGATCGACAGAACTATGGC.

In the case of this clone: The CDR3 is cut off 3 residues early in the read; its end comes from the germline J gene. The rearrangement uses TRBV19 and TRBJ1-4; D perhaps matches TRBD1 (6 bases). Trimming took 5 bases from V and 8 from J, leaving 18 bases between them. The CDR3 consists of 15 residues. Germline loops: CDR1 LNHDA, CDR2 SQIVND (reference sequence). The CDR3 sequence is CASSLPGGAEEKLFF. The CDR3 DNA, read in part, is TGTGCCAGTAGTCTCCCTGGGGGGGCAGAAGAAAAA.

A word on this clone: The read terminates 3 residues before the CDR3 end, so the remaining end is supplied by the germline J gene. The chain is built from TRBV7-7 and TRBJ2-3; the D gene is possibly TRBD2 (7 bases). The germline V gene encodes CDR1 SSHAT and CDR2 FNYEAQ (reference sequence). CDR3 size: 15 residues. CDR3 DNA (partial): TGTGCCAGCAGCTCAAGGGGGGGGACACAAGAGACG. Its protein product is CASSSRGGTQET. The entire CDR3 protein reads CASSSRGGTQETQYF.

CDR3 residues: CSASDNTGRPYGYTF. CDR3 DNA (partial): TGCAGTGCTAGCGATAACACAGGGCGACCCTATGGC. V gene TRBV20-1 combines with J gene TRBJ1-2, with D maybe TRBD1 (6 bases). The missing CDR3 end, 3 residues past where the read stops, is filled in from the germline J gene. In germline, CDR1 is DFQATT, CDR2 SNEGSKA (reference sequence). The V and J ends lost 3 bases and 4 bases respectively, with 18 bases between them. The CDR3 contains 15 residues.

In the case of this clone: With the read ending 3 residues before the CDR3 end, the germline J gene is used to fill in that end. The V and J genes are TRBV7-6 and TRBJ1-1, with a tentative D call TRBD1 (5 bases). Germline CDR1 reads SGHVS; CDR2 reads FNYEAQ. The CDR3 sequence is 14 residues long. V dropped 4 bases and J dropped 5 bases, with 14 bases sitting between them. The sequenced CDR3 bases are TGTGCCAGCAGCTCCGGACAAGGATGGACTGAA. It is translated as CASSSGQGWTE. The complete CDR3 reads CASSSGQGWTEAFF.

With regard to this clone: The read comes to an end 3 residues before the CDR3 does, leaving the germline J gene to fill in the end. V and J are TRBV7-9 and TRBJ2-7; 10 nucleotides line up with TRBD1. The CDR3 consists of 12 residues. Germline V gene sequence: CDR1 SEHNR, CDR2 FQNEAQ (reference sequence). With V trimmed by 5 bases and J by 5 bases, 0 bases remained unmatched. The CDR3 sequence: CASSGTGDEQYF. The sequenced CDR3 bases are TGTGCCAGCAGCGGGACAGGGGACGAG.

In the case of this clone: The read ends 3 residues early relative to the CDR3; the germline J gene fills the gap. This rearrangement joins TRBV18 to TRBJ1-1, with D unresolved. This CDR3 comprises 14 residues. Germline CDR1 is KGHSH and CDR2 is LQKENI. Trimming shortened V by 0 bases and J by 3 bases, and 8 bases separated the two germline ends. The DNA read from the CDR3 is TGTGCCAGCTCACCACCTTCACAGTACACTGAA. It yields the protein CASSPPSQYTE. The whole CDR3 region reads CASSPPSQYTEAFF.

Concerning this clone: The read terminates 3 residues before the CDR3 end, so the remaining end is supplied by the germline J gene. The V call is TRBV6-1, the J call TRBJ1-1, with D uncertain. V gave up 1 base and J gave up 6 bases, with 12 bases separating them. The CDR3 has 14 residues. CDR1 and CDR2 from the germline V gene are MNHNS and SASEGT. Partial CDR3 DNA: TGTGCCAGCAGTGAAGGTAACAGATCCCCTGAA. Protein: CASSEGNRSPE. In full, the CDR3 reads CASSEGNRSPEAFF.

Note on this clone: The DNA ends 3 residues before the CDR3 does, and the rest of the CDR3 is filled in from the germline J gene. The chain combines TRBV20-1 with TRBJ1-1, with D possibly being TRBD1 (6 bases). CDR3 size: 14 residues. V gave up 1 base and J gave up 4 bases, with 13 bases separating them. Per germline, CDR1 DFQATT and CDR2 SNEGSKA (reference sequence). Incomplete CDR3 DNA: TGCAGTGCTAGAGTACAGGGTCGCAGCACTGAA. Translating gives CSARVQGRSTE. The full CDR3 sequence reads CSARVQGRSTEAFF.

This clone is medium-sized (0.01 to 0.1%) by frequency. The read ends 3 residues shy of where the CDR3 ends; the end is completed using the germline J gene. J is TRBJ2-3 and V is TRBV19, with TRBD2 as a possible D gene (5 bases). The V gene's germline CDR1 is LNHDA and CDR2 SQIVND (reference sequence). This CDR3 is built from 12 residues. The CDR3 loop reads CASRQSGETQYF. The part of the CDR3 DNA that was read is TGTGCCAGTAGACAGTCCGGGGAGACG.

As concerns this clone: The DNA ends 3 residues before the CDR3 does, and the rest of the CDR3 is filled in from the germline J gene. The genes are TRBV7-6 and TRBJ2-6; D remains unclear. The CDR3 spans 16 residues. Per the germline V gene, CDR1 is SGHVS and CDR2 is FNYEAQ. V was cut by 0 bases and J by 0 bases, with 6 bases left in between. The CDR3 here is CASSLAQGSGANVLTF. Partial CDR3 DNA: TGTGCCAGCAGCTTAGCGCAAGGCTCTGGGGCCAACGTC.

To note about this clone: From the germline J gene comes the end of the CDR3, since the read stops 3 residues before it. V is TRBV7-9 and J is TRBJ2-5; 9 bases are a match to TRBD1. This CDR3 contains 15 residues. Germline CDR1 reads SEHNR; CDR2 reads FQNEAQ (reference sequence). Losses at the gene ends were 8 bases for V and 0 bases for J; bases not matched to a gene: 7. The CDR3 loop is CASRDRDQNQETQYF. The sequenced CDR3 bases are TGTGCCAGCCGGGACAGGGATCAAAACCAAGAGACC.

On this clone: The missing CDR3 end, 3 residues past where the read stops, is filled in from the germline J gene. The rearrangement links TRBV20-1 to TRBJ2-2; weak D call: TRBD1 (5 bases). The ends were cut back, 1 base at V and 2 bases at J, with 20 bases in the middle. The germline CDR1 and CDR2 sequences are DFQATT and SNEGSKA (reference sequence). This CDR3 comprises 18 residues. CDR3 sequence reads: CSARARVGQNSNTGELFF. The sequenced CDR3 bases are TGCAGTGCTAGAGCTAGGGTAGGACAAAACTCTAACACCGGGGAG.

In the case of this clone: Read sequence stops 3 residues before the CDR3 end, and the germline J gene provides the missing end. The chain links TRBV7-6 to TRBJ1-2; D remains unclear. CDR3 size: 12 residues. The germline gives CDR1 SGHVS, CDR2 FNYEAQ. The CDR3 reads CASSLGNHGYTF. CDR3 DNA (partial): TGTGCCAGCAGCTTAGGAAACCACGGG. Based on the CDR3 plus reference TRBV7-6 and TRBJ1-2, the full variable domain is GAGVSQSPRYKVTKRGQDVALRCDPISGHVSLYWYRQALGQGPEFLTYFNYEAQQDKSGLPNDRFSAERPEGSISTLTIQRTEQRDSAMYRCASSLGNHGYTFGSGTRLTVV.

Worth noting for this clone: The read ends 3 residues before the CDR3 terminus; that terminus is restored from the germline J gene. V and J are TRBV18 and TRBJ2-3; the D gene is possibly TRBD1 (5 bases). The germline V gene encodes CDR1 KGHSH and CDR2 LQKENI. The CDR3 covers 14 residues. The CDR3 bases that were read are TGTGCCAGCTCACCAATCAGGGCCCCTCAGCCG. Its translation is CASSPIRAPQP. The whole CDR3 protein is CASSPIRAPQPQYF.

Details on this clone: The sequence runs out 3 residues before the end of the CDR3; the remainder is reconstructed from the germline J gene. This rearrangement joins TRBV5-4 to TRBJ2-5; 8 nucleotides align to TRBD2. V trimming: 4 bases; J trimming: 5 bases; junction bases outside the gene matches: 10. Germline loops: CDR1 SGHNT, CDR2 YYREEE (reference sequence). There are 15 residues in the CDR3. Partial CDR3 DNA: TGTGCCAGCAGCATATTGGGACTAGAGATGGAGACC. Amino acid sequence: CASSILGLEMET. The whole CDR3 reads CASSILGLEMETQYF. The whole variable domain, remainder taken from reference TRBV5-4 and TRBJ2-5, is ETGVTQSPTHLIKTRGQQVTLRCSSQSGHNTVSWYQQALGQGPQFIFQYYREEENGRGNFPPRFSGLQFPNYSSELNVNALELDDSALYLCASSILGLEMETQYFGPGTRLLVL.

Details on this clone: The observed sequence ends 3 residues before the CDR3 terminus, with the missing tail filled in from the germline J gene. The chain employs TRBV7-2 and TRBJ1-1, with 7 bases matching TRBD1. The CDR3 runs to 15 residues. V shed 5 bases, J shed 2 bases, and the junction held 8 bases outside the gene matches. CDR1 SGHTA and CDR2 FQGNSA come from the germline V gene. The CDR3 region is CASSQGQDVNTEAFF. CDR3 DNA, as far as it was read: TGTGCCAGCAGCCAAGGACAGGACGTAAACACTGAA.

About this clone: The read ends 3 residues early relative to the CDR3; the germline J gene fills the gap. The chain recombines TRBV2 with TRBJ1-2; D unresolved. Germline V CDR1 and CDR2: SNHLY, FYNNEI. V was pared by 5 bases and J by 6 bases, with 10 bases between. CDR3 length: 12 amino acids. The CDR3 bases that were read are TGTGCCAGCAGTTTTTCCGGGGATGGC. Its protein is CASSFSGDG. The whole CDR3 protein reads CASSFSGDGYTF.

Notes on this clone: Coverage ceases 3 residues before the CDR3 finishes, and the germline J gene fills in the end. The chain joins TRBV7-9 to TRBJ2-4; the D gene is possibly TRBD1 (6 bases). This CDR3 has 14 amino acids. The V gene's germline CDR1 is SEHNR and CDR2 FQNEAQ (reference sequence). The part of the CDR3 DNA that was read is TGTGCCAGCAGCCCCGGGGACACCCCCTATGGT. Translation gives CASSPGDTPYG. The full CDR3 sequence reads CASSPGDTPYGQYF.